This record covers a single TCR beta chain. The data originate from a study of T cell responses to AZD1222 COVID-19 vaccine. There are 16 residues in the CDR3. V gave up 6 bases and J gave up 0 bases, with 18 bases separating them. Looked up from germline, CDR1 is SGHNT and CDR2 is YENEEA. Assay: immunoSEQ multiplex PCR; the TCRdb copy retains only in-frame clones and omits some. The sample shows 72,000 or so clones, nearly 90% of them seen only once. The sample in question was peripheral blood, obtained 28 days after the second AZD1222 dose. The V gene is TRBV11-3, the J gene TRBJ2-7; possibly TRBD1 for D (5 bases). This TCR was recovered from an adult who received the AZD1222 COVID-19 vaccine. The CDR3 reads CASSLMGRSISYEQYF. The CDR3 DNA sequence: TGTGCCAGCAGTTTGATGGGGCGGTCGATCTCCTACGAGCAGTACTTC.